The 21 T cell receptor beta chains reported below all come from one sample, sequenced in a study of blood T cell repertoires in COVID-19. The table came from immunoSEQ multiplex PCR; TCRdb's copy has only in-frame clones and leaves some out. The data show over 200,000 clones, 70% to 90% seen once. Sequences were obtained from peripheral blood. These receptors were taken from a woman in her late teens or twenties who had recovered from COVID-19.

The CDR3 reads CASSTWGVGYQETQYF. The CDR3 nucleotides read TGTGCCAGCAGCACCTGGGGGGTAGGGTACCAAGAGACCCAGTACTTC. V and J are TRBV7-6 and TRBJ2-5; TRBD2 might be the D (6 bases). This CDR3 has 16 amino acids. With 5 bases removed from V and 0 bases from J, the gap between germline ends came to 16 bases. The V gene's germline CDR1 is SGHVS and CDR2 FNYEAQ.

The chain recombines TRBV5-1 with TRBJ2-3; 11 bases match TRBD2. CDR1 is SGHRS and CDR2 is YFSETQ in the germline V gene. The CDR3 is made up of 16 amino acids. The J segment lost 2 bases and the V segment lost 4 bases, leaving 6 bases of the junction unmatched. The DNA of the CDR3 is TGCGCCAGCAGCGCCGGGACTAGCGGCTACACAGATACGCAGTATTTT. Amino acid sequence: CASSAGTSGYTDTQYF. The variable domain in full, with the rest retrieved from reference TRBV5-1 and TRBJ2-3, is KAGVTQTPRYLIKTRGQQVTLSCSPISGHRSVSWYQQTPGQGLQFLFEYFSETQRNKGNFPGRFSGRQFSNSRSEMNVSTLELGDSALYLCASSAGTSGYTDTQYFGPGTRLTVL.

This chain connects TRBV27 to TRBJ2-1; TRBD1 matches 7 bases. Germline CDR1 reads MNHEY; CDR2 reads SMNVEV (reference sequence). V trimming: 5 bases; J trimming: 8 bases; junction bases outside the gene matches: 12. The CDR3 consists of 15 residues. The CDR3, as DNA: TGTGCCAGCAGTCCAGGGACAGCAAAAGGCGATGAGCAGTTCTTC. It specifies CASSPGTAKGDEQFF.

This rearrangement joins TRBV24-1 to TRBJ2-7; D gene ambiguous. V was clipped by 0 bases and J by 4 bases, with 9 bases between them. Germline V gene lookup returns CDR1 KGHDR and CDR2 SFDVKD. This CDR3 contains 14 residues. The CDR3 nucleotides read TGTGCCACCAGTGATTTGGGCCTGCCTTACGAGCAGTACTTC. Translating it yields CATSDLGLPYEQYF.

The V gene is TRBV14, the J gene TRBJ2-7; 7 nucleotides line up with TRBD1. This CDR3 has 13 residues. Germline V gene lookup returns CDR1 SGHDN and CDR2 FVKESK. The ends lost 5 bases at V and 4 bases at J; junction bases unmatched: 5. The CDR3 is CASSVRGPYEQYF. In DNA form, the CDR3 reads TGTGCCAGCAGCGTTAGGGGGCCTTACGAGCAGTACTTC.

The rearrangement joins TRBV2 to TRBJ1-6; no clear D gene. V was cut by 5 bases and J by 0 bases, with 8 bases left in between. The CDR3 contains 15 residues. Germline V lookup: CDR1 SNHLY, CDR2 FYNNEI. The DNA of the CDR3 is TGTGCCAGCAGTAGAGAGGGCTCCTATAATTCACCCCTCCACTTT. Protein sequence: CASSREGSYNSPLHF.

This clone was observed once. This chain joins TRBV11-1 and TRBJ2-1, with D maybe TRBD1 (5 bases). The CDR3 sequence is 15 residues long. Germline V lookup: CDR1 SGHAT, CDR2 FQDESV (reference sequence). The V gene lost 5 bases and the J gene lost 5 bases, with 16 bases spanning the gap. The CDR3 DNA sequence: TGTGCCAGCAGCAAAGGGGCCCTCTTGGACAATGAGCAGTTCTTC. It encodes CASSKGALLDNEQFF.

The chain uses TRBV2 and TRBJ2-5; maybe TRBD1 (7 bases). V gave up 10 bases and J gave up 3 bases, with 12 bases separating them. This CDR3 is built from 12 residues. Germline V gene sequence: CDR1 SNHLY, CDR2 FYNNEI. CDR3 residues: CATQGGKETQYF. DNA of the CDR3: TGTGCCACCCAGGGGGGAAAAGAGACCCAGTACTTC. The full variable domain, rest sourced from reference TRBV2 and TRBJ2-5, is EPEVTQTPSHQVTQMGQEVILRCVPISNHLYFYWYRQILGQKVEFLVSFYNNEISEKSEIFDDQFSVERPDGSNFTLKIRSTKLEDSAMYFCATQGGKETQYFGPGTRLLVL.

The rearrangement uses TRBV24-1 and TRBJ2-5, with 10 bases fitting TRBD2. The ends lost 5 bases at V and 4 bases at J; junction bases unmatched: 9. This CDR3 has 16 residues. CDR1 and CDR2 from the germline V gene are KGHDR and SFDVKD. The CDR3 protein is CATSGRGLAFGETQYF. The CDR3 bases are TGTGCCACCAGTGGGCGGGGACTAGCGTTTGGAGAGACCCAGTACTTC.

The V and J genes are TRBV4-3 and TRBJ2-2; tentatively, D is TRBD1 (5 bases). The CDR3 runs to 15 residues. The germline gives CDR1 LGHNA, CDR2 YSLEER. V shed 5 bases and J shed 0 bases, with 10 bases lying between them. The CDR3 nucleotides are TGCGCCAGCAGCTATGACAGCTCGAACACCGGGGAGCTGTTTTTT. This gives the protein CASSYDSSNTGELFF.

This clone was recorded only once. This chain uses TRBV27 with TRBJ1-1; 9 nucleotides agree with TRBD1. The trim removed 6 bases at V and 4 bases at J, leaving 15 bases unmatched. Germline assignment: CDR1 MNHEY and CDR2 SMNVEV (reference sequence). This CDR3 is built from 17 residues. CDR3 bases: TGTGCCAGCAGCCGCGGACAGGGGAGGGGAGTTTCCACTGAAGCTTTCTTT. This codes for CASSRGQGRGVSTEAFF.

The V call is TRBV5-8, the J call TRBJ2-1; 7 nucleotides align to TRBD2. Looked up from germline, CDR1 is SGHTS and CDR2 is YDEGEE. The CDR3 runs 16 residues. J gave up 3 bases and V 6 bases, and 12 bases lay outside the gene matches. The CDR3 DNA sequence: TGTGCCAGCACCGTGGGGGTCCTAGCGGTCTACAATGAGCAGTTCTTC. Translation: CASTVGVLAVYNEQFF. Variable domain in full (rest from reference TRBV5-8 and TRBJ2-1): EAGVTQSPTHLIKTRGQQATLRCSPISGHTSVYWYQQALGLGLQFLLWYDEGEERNRGNFPPRFSGRQFPNYSSELNVNALELEDSALYLCASTVGVLAVYNEQFFGPGTRLTVL.

The chain carries TRBV5-8 and TRBJ2-7, with 8 positions matching TRBD1. This CDR3 has 13 residues. From germline, CDR1 is SGHTS and CDR2 YDEGEE. The V gene end was trimmed by 5 bases and the J gene end by 6 bases; junction bases not matched to a gene: 7. CDR3 in DNA: TGTGCCAGCAGGCCGACAGGGGCGGGCGAGCAGTACTTC. As protein: CASRPTGAGEQYF.

The chain is built from TRBV19 and TRBJ1-3, with D maybe TRBD1 (5 bases). This CDR3 is built from 16 residues. Germline V gives CDR1 LNHDA, CDR2 SQIVND (reference sequence). V was trimmed by 4 bases and J by 0 bases, leaving 13 bases between them. The CDR3 sequence is CASSTARGLSGNTIYF. The CDR3 bases are TGTGCCAGTAGTACAGCGCGGGGCCTCTCTGGAAACACCATATATTTT. The variable domain in full, with the rest retrieved from reference TRBV19 and TRBJ1-3, is DGGITQSPKYLFRKEGQNVTLSCEQNLNHDAMYWYRQDPGQGLRLIYYSQIVNDFQKGDIAEGYSVSREKKESFPLTVTSAQKNPTAFYLCASSTARGLSGNTIYFGEGSWLTVV.

The rearrangement uses TRBV9 and TRBJ1-4; D remains ambiguous. CDR3 size: 12 residues. Germline V lookup: CDR1 SGDLS, CDR2 YYNGEE. The V gene lost 3 bases and the J gene lost 7 bases, with 7 bases spanning the gap. CDR3 nucleotides: TGTGCCAGCAGCGCCCCGGGTGAAAAACTGTTTTTT. Translated: CASSAPGEKLFF. The full variable domain, its missing parts supplied by reference TRBV9 and TRBJ1-4, is DSGVTQTPKHLITATGQRVTLRCSPRSGDLSVYWYQQSLDQGLQFLIQYYNGEERAKGNILERFSAQQFPDLHSELNLSSLELGDSALYFCASSAPGEKLFFGSGTQLSVL.

The chain carries TRBV29-1 and TRBJ1-1; 9 bases match TRBD1. V shed 5 bases, J shed 5 bases, and the junction held 12 bases outside the gene matches. This CDR3 has 15 residues. From germline, CDR1 is SQVTM and CDR2 ANQGSEA. The CDR3 DNA sequence: TGCAGCGTTCGTCCCGGGACAGGGTTTCTTACTGAAGCTTTCTTT. Amino acid sequence: CSVRPGTGFLTEAFF.

This clone was counted between two and nine times. The chain uses TRBV11-1 and TRBJ2-7; weak D call: TRBD2 (5 bases). Germline V gives CDR1 SGHAT, CDR2 FQDESV (reference sequence). Trimming took off 7 bases at V and 3 bases at J, with 13 bases between the two ends. The CDR3 runs 13 residues. The DNA for the CDR3 is TGTGCCAGCATCCGCCTTGGACTCTACGAGCAGTACTTC. This gives the protein CASIRLGLYEQYF.

The V and J genes are TRBV3-1 (or the pseudogene TRBV3-2) and TRBJ2-1; TRBD2 matches 11 bases. There are 15 residues in the CDR3. Per the germline V gene, CDR1 is LGHDT and CDR2 is YNNKEL (reference sequence). V lost 7 bases, J lost 6 bases, and 8 bases stayed unmatched. CDR3 region: CASIKTSGNINEQFF. The CDR3 region has the DNA TGTGCCAGCATCAAGACTAGCGGGAACATCAATGAGCAGTTCTTC.

V usage is TRBV7-2 and J usage is TRBJ1-1, with D unresolved. Trimming removed 1 base at V and 7 bases at J, with 7 bases between. Germline V gives CDR1 SGHTA, CDR2 FQGNSA. This CDR3 is 12 amino acids long. CDR3 loop: CASSLVIVEAFF. The CDR3, as DNA: TGTGCCAGCAGCTTAGTAATTGTTGAAGCTTTCTTT.

The chain has TRBV4-1 and TRBJ2-7; 7 bases line up with TRBD2. CDR1 and CDR2 (germline): MGHRA, YSYEKL. V trimming: 4 bases; J trimming: 2 bases; junction bases outside the gene matches: 8. The CDR3 covers 15 residues. The CDR3 loop reads CASSPQRGGAYEQYF. The CDR3 DNA reads TGCGCCAGCAGCCCCCAGCGGGGCGGGGCCTACGAGCAGTACTTC.

This clone was counted between two and nine times. This chain uses TRBV6-2 or TRBV6-3 with TRBJ2-3; D might be TRBD2 (5 bases). V lost 4 bases to trimming and J lost 2 bases, with 16 bases between them. The germline CDR1 and CDR2 sequences are MNHEY and SVGEGT. This CDR3 has 16 residues. This chain's CDR3 is CASSLRGIGNTDTQYF. In DNA, the CDR3 is TGTGCCAGCAGTTTAAGAGGGATAGGAAACACAGATACGCAGTATTTT.